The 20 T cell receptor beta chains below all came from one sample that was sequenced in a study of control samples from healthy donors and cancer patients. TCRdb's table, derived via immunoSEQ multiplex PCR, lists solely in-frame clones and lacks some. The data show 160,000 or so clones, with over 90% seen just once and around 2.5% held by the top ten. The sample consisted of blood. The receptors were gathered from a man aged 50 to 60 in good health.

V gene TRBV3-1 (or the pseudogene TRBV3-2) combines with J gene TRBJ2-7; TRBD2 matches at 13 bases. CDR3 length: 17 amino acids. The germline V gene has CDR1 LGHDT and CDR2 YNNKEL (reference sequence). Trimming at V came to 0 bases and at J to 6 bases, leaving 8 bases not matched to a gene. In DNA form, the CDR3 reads TGTGCCAGCAGCCAAGATTACGGGACTAGCGGGACCGCCGAGCAGTACTTC. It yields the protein CASSQDYGTSGTAEQYF.

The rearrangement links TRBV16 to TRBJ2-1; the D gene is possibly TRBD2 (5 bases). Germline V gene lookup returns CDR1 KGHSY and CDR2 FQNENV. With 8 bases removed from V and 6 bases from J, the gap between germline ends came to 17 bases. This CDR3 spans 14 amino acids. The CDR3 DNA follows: TGTGCCAGCTGCTCGGTAGCGAGCAGCAATGAGCAGTTCTTC. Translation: CASCSVASSNEQFF. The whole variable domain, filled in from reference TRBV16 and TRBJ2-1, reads GEEVAQTPKHLVRGEGQKAKLYCAPIKGHSYVFWYQQVLKNEFKFLISFQNENVFDETGMPKERFSAKCLPNSPCSLEIQATKLEDSAVYFCASCSVASSNEQFFGPGTRLTVL.

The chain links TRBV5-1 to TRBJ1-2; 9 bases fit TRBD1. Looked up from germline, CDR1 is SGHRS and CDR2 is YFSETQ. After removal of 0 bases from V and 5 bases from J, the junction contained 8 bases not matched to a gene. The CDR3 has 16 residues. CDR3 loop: CASSLDRGHFLYGYTF. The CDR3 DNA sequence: TGCGCCAGCAGCTTGGACAGGGGGCATTTCCTATATGGCTACACCTTC.

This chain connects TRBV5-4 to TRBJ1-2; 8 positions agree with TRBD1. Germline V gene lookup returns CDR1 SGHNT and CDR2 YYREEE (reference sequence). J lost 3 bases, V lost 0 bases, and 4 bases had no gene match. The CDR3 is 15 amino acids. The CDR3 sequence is CASSLDRGAYYGYTF. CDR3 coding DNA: TGTGCCAGCAGCTTGGACAGGGGGGCCTACTATGGCTACACCTTC.

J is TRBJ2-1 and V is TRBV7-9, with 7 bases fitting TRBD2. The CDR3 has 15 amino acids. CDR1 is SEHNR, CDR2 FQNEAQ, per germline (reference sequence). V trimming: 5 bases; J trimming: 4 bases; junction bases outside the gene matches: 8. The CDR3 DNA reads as TGTGCCAGCAGCCGGGGAGGGTCCCTTTACAATGAGCAGTTCTTC. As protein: CASSRGGSLYNEQFF.

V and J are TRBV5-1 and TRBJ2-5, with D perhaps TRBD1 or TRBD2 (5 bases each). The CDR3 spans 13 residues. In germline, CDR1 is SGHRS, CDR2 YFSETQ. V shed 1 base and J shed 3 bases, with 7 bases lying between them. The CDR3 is CASSLQGEETQYF. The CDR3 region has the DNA TGCGCCAGCAGCTTGCAGGGAGAAGAGACCCAGTACTTC.

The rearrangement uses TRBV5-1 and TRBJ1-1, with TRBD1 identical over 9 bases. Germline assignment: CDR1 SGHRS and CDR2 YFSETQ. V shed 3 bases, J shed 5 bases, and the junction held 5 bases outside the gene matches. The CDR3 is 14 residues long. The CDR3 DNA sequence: TGCGCCAGCAGCTCGGGACAGGGCGGGACTGAAGCTTTCTTT. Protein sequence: CASSSGQGGTEAFF.

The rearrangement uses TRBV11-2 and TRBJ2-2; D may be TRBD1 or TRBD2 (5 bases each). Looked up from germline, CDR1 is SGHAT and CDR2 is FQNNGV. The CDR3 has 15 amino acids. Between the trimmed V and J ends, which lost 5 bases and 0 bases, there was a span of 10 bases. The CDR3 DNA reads TGTGCCAGCAGCATGGGACGTTCGAACACCGGGGAGCTGTTTTTT. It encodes CASSMGRSNTGELFF.

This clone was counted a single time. CDR3: CASSQEGSSRGYEQYF. The DNA of the CDR3 is TGCGCCAGCAGCCAAGAGGGGAGTAGTCGCGGCTACGAGCAGTACTTC. J is TRBJ2-7 and V is TRBV4-1; weak D call: TRBD2 (5 bases). CDR3 length: 16 amino acids. CDR1 is MGHRA and CDR2 is YSYEKL in the germline V gene. V was pared by 0 bases and J by 3 bases, with 15 bases between.

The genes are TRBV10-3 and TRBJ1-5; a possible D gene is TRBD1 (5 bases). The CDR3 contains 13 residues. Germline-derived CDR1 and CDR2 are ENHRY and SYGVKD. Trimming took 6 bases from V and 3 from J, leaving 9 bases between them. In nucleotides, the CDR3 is TGTGCCATCAGACAGGAGAACAATCAGCCCCAGCATTTT. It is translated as CAIRQENNQPQHF.

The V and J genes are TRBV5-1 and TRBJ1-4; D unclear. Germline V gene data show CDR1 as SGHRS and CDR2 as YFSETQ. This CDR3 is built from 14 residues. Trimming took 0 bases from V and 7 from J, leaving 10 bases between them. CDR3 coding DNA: TGCGCCAGCAGCTTGGCTATATCGGGTGAAAAACTGTTTTTT. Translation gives CASSLAISGEKLFF.

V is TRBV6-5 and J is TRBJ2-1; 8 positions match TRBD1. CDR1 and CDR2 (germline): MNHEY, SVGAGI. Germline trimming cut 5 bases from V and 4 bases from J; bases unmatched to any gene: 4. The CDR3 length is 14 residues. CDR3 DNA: TGTGCCAGCAGTACCCGGGACAGGTACAATGAGCAGTTCTTC. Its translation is CASSTRDRYNEQFF.

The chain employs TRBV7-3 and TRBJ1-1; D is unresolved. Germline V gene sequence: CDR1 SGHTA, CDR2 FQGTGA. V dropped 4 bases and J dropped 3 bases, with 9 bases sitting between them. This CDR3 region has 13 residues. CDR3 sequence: CASSSGVHTEAFF. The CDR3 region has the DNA TGTGCCAGCAGCTCCGGGGTCCACACTGAAGCTTTCTTT.

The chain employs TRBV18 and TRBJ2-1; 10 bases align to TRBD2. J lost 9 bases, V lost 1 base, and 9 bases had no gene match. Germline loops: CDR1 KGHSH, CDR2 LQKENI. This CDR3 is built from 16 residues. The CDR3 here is CASSPQRLAGAFEQFF. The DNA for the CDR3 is TGTGCCAGCTCACCACAGCGGCTAGCGGGAGCCTTTGAGCAGTTCTTC.

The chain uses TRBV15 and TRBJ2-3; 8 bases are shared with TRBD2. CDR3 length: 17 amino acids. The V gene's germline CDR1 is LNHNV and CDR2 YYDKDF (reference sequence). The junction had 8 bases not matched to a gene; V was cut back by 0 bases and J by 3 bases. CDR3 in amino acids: CATSRDVFSGKTDTQYF. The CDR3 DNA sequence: TGTGCCACCAGCAGAGATGTGTTTAGCGGGAAGACAGATACGCAGTATTTT.

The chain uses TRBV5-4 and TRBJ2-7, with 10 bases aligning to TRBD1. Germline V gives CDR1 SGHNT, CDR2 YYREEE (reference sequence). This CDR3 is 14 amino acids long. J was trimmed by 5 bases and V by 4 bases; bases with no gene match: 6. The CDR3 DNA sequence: TGTGCCAGCAGCGCAAGACAGGGGGCGAACGAGCAGTACTTC. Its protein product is CASSARQGANEQYF.

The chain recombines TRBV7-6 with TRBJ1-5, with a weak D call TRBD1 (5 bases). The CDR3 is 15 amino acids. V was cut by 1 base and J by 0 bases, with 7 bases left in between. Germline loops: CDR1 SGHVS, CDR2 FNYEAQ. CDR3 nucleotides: TGTGCCAGCAGCTTAGGACAGAATAGCAATCAGCCCCAGCATTTT. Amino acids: CASSLGQNSNQPQHF.

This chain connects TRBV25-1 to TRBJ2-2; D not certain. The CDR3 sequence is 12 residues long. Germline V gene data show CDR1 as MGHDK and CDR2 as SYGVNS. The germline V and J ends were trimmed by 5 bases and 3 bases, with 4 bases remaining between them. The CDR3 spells CASSWDTGELFF. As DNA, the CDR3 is TGTGCCAGCAGTTGGGACACCGGGGAGCTGTTTTTT.

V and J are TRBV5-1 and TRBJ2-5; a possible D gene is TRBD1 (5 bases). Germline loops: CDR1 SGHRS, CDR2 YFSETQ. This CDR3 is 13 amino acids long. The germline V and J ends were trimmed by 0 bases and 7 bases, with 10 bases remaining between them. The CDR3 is CASSLDDTGTQYF. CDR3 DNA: TGCGCCAGCAGCTTGGACGACACAGGGACCCAGTACTTC.

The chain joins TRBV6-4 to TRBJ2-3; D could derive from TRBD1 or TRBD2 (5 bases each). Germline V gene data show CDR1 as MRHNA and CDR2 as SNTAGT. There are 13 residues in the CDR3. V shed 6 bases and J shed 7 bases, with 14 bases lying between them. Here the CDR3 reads CASSPPGRNTQYF. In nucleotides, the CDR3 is TGTGCCAGCAGCCCTCCGGGACGGAATACGCAGTATTTT.